This T cell receptor beta chain was captured in a study of blood T cell repertoires in COVID-19. A Seattle source enrolled patients during active infection and followed them longitudinally. Assay used: immunoSEQ multiplex PCR; TCRdb lists only in-frame clones, some missing. This table has fewer than 400,000 clones, roughly 91% appearing once. The germline gives CDR1 SQVTM, CDR2 ANQGSEA. The CDR3 length is 15 residues. V gave up 0 bases and J gave up 1 base; unmatched junction bases: 4. Sample: peripheral blood. This rearrangement joins TRBV29-1 to TRBJ1-2; TRBD1 aligns across 8 bases. This clonotype originated in a woman under 40 with COVID-19, enrolled during active disease. CDR3: CSVEDGTGFNYGYTF. In DNA form, the CDR3 reads TGCAGCGTTGAAGATGGGACAGGTTTTAACTATGGCTACACCTTC. Together with reference TRBV29-1 and TRBJ1-2, the CDR3 gives the full variable domain: SAVISQKPSRDICQRGTSLTIQCQVDSQVTMMFWYRQQPGQSLTLIATANQGSEATYESGFVIDKFPISRPNLTFSTLTVSNMSPEDSSIYLCSVEDGTGFNYGYTFGSGTRLTVV.